These 18 T cell receptor beta chains came from one sample sequenced in a study of early T cells in non-severe SARS-CoV-2 infection. TCRdb fed the 5' RACE reads into MiXCR, producing one record per CDR3 protein. The sample gives tens of thousands of distinct CDR3 sequences, around 10% of which show up once; 5% to 7% is in the top ten. The specimen was whole blood, collected at baseline. All receptors come from an adult who was a healthcare worker with PCR-confirmed SARS-CoV-2 infection or an uninfected control (not recorded which).

V and J are TRBV2 and TRBJ2-1, with D tentatively TRBD1 or TRBD2 (5 bases each). Germline loops: CDR1 SNHLY, CDR2 FYNNEI. Trimming took off 9 bases at V and 6 bases at J, with 6 bases between the two ends. This CDR3 has 10 amino acids. The CDR3 loop is CASGGNEQFF. The CDR3 DNA sequence: TGTGCCAGTGGGGGCAATGAGCAGTTCTTC.

This clonotype was observed a few times. This chain uses TRBV6-6 with TRBJ2-2; no definite D call. The CDR3 totals 14 residues. Germline-derived CDR1 and CDR2 are MNHNY and SVGAGI (reference sequence). V was shortened by 5 bases and J by 5 bases, with 12 bases between the two germline ends. The CDR3 bases are TGTGCCAGCAGTCGGACCCTGGGGACCGGGGAGCTGTTTTTT. Its protein is CASSRTLGTGELFF.

This clonotype was recorded at least ten times. This rearrangement joins TRBV12-3 or TRBV12-4 to TRBJ2-1; 9 nucleotides agree with TRBD2. CDR3 length: 16 residues. The junction had 4 bases not matched to a gene; V was cut back by 3 bases and J by 1 base. The CDR3 is CASSFSGSRSYNEQFF. The CDR3 region has the DNA TGTGCCAGCAGTTTTAGCGGGAGTAGGTCCTACAATGAGCAGTTCTTC.

This clonotype was observed at least ten times. The gene calls are TRBV7-2 and TRBJ2-7, with 11 bases matching TRBD1. The CDR3 has 15 residues. J was trimmed by 2 bases and V by 6 bases; bases with no gene match: 6. From germline, CDR1 is SGHTA and CDR2 FQGNSA. CDR3 nucleotides: TGTGCCAGCAGTCGGACAGGGGGCGCAACCTACGAGCAGTACTTC. It translates to CASSRTGGATYEQYF.

The table lists this clonotype with many counts. V is TRBV10-3 and J is TRBJ2-7, with TRBD1 matching over 9 bases. Germline CDR1 is ENHRY and CDR2 is SYGVKD. This CDR3 is built from 13 residues. The junction had 8 bases not matched to a gene; V was cut back by 7 bases and J by 7 bases. The CDR3 bases are TGTGCCATCACTGGGACAGGGTTAGGGGAGCAGTACTTC. As protein: CAITGTGLGEQYF.

In its sample, this clonotype was seen a few times. V gene TRBV5-6 combines with J gene TRBJ1-2; 8 bases are shared with TRBD1. The CDR3 is 14 residues long. V was clipped by 3 bases and J by 6 bases; unmatched bases: 7. Per the germline V gene, CDR1 is SGHDT and CDR2 is YYEEEE. CDR3 nucleotides: TGTGCCAGCAGCTACGGACAGGGTTGGAATGGCTACACCTTC. Its translation: CASSYGQGWNGYTF.

As DNA, the CDR3 is TGTGCCAGCAGCTCCCCAAGGTCCAGTCAGGGCTCCTACGAGCAGTACTTC. Its protein product is CASSSPRSSQGSYEQYF. The chain carries TRBV6-6 and TRBJ2-7, with D tentatively TRBD1 (5 bases). The CDR3 loop spans 17 amino acids. CDR1 is MNHNY, CDR2 SVGAGI, per germline (reference sequence). Trimming left V 6 bases short and J 0 bases short, with 21 bases between.

This clonotype was seen only a few times. The J gene is TRBJ2-5, the V gene TRBV6-2 or TRBV6-3; 8 bases are a match to TRBD2. Trimming at V came to 2 bases and at J to 0 bases, leaving 8 bases not matched to a gene. The V gene's germline CDR1 is MNHEY and CDR2 SVGEGT. The CDR3 spans 17 residues. This chain's CDR3 is CASSYGGAGANQETQYF. The CDR3 DNA reads TGTGCCAGCAGTTACGGAGGAGCGGGGGCGAACCAAGAGACCCAGTACTTC.

This clonotype was detected only a few times. In DNA form, the CDR3 reads TGTGCCAGCAGCCTTTCGACGGCGAACACCGGGGAGCTGTTTTTT. Translation gives CASSLSTANTGELFF. The chain has TRBV7-3 and TRBJ2-2; D is unresolved. The germline V gene has CDR1 SGHTA and CDR2 FQGTGA. With 5 bases removed from V and 0 bases from J, the gap between germline ends came to 10 bases. The CDR3 runs 15 residues.

This clonotype has more than one count but fewer than ten. The chain uses TRBV7-9 and TRBJ2-1, with 14 bases fitting TRBD2. The germline CDR1 and CDR2 sequences are SEHNR and FQNEAQ (reference sequence). The CDR3 extends over 16 amino acids. V lost 5 bases and J lost 9; bases outside the gene matches: 9. CDR3 sequence: CASSPGLAGGAFEQFF. In DNA form, the CDR3 reads TGTGCCAGCAGCCCCGGACTAGCGGGAGGAGCGTTTGAGCAGTTCTTC.

Ten or more counts support this clonotype. V is TRBV25-1 and J is TRBJ1-2; TRBD1 aligns across 12 bases. The germline CDR1 and CDR2 sequences are MGHDK and SYGVNS. Trimming cost V 3 bases and J 6 bases; bases outside gene matches: 8. The CDR3 length is 16 residues. The CDR3 loop reads CASSEAGTGGLDGYTF. In DNA, the CDR3 is TGTGCCAGCAGTGAGGCCGGGACAGGGGGCCTCGATGGCTACACCTTC.

The chain links TRBV7-9 to TRBJ2-7, with D unclear. The CDR3 has 11 amino acids. CDR1 and CDR2 from the germline V gene are SEHNR and FQNEAQ (reference sequence). V lost 4 bases to trimming and J lost 6 bases, with 7 bases between them. CDR3: CASSSAGEQYF. Here the CDR3 DNA reads TGTGCCAGCAGCTCCGCCGGCGAGCAGTACTTC.

Many counts were recorded for this clonotype. This chain connects TRBV7-3 to TRBJ2-5; perhaps TRBD2 as D (5 bases). The V gene lost 3 bases and the J gene lost 2 bases, with 19 bases spanning the gap. From germline, CDR1 is SGHTA and CDR2 FQGTGA. This CDR3 is 17 amino acids long. CDR3 in DNA: TGTGCCAGCAGCTTCCACCCGCCTACTAGTCAGCAAGAGACCCAGTACTTC. This codes for CASSFHPPTSQQETQYF.

This chain's CDR3 is CASSNDGTLKNIQYF. The DNA of the CDR3 is TGTGCCAGCAGCAATGATGGGACACTAAAAAACATTCAGTACTTC. J is TRBJ2-4 and V is TRBV11-1; D may be TRBD1 (6 bases). The germline gives CDR1 SGHAT, CDR2 FQDESV (reference sequence). The CDR3 covers 15 residues. With 5 bases removed from V and 4 bases from J, the gap between germline ends came to 15 bases.

This clonotype was seen a handful of times. The rearrangement links TRBV7-8 to TRBJ2-7; 7 bases match TRBD1. The J segment lost 2 bases and the V segment lost 4 bases, leaving 20 bases of the junction unmatched. From germline, CDR1 is SGHVS and CDR2 FQNEAQ. The CDR3 has 19 residues. CDR3 amino acids: CASSSYTGTAPATTYEQYF. In DNA form, the CDR3 reads TGTGCCAGCAGCTCCTACACCGGGACAGCGCCTGCAACAACCTACGAGCAGTACTTC. The variable domain in full, with the rest retrieved from reference TRBV7-8 and TRBJ2-7, is GAGVSQSPRYKVAKRGQDVALRCDPISGHVSLFWYQQALGQGPEFLTYFQNEAQLDKSGLPSDRFFAERPEGSVSTLKIQRTQQEDSAVYLCASSSYTGTAPATTYEQYFGPGTRLTVT.

This clonotype came up a few times. The rearrangement joins TRBV20-1 to TRBJ2-1; weak D call: TRBD2 (6 bases). The CDR3 spans 14 residues. Trimming stripped 6 bases from V and 0 bases from J, with 12 bases between. Germline V CDR1 and CDR2: DFQATT, SNEGSKA (reference sequence). DNA of the CDR3: TGCAGTGCGCCTCGGGAGAGCTCCTACAATGAGCAGTTCTTC. Translated, it gives CSAPRESSYNEQFF.

This chain connects TRBV6-2 or TRBV6-3 to TRBJ2-2, with D possibly being TRBD1 (6 bases). Trimming took 7 bases from V and 7 from J, leaving 22 bases between them. CDR1 MNHEY and CDR2 SVGEGT come from the germline V gene. This CDR3 spans 16 amino acids. The CDR3 DNA sequence: TGTGCCAGCACCGACAGGATACAGGGCCTTGGCGGGGAGCTGTTTTTT. Its protein product is CASTDRIQGLGGELFF.

Many counts were recorded for this clonotype. The chain couples TRBV5-4 to TRBJ2-7; TRBD1 matches 8 bases. Germline CDR1 and CDR2: SGHNT and YYREEE (reference sequence). The CDR3 is made up of 14 amino acids. Losses at the gene ends were 4 bases for V and 2 bases for J; bases not matched to a gene: 5. CDR3 region: CASSPGQEAYEQYF. The CDR3 region has the DNA TGTGCCAGCAGCCCGGGACAGGAGGCCTACGAGCAGTACTTC.